The 4 T cell receptor beta chains listed next were all sequenced from one sample in a study of blood T cell repertoires in COVID-19. Assay used: immunoSEQ multiplex PCR; TCRdb lists only in-frame clones, some missing. The sample has about 350,000 clones, roughly 86% seen once. The sample consisted of PBMCs or T cells enriched from blood (not recorded which). The receptors stem from a woman aged 25-40 years who had been exposed to COVID-19.

The V and J genes are TRBV3-1 (or the pseudogene TRBV3-2) and TRBJ2-1; 9 positions match TRBD2. Germline V gene sequence: CDR1 LGHDT, CDR2 YNNKEL (reference sequence). The CDR3 covers 16 residues. With V trimmed by 4 bases and J by 7 bases, 11 bases remained unmatched. CDR3 amino acids: CASSPSGAGGWNEQFF. The CDR3 bases are TGTGCCAGCAGCCCATCTGGGGCGGGAGGGTGGAATGAGCAGTTCTTC.

V is TRBV15 and J is TRBJ1-4; 7 bases align to TRBD1. CDR1 and CDR2 from the germline V gene are LNHNV and YYDKDF (reference sequence). The ends lost 3 bases at V and 5 bases at J; junction bases unmatched: 6. There are 15 residues in the CDR3. CDR3 nucleotide sequence: TGTGCCACCAGCAGCACCGGGACAGCGAATGAAAAACTGTTTTTT. Protein product: CATSSTGTANEKLFF.

Here the CDR3 DNA reads TGTGCCAGCAGCGTATCAGGGGGCAAGGGCGCGAACACCGGGGAGCTGTTTTTT. Translated: CASSVSGGKGANTGELFF. The chain couples TRBV9 to TRBJ2-2, with 8 bases aligning to TRBD1. With 1 base clipped from V and 0 bases from J, the junction kept 8 bases outside the gene matches. CDR1 is SGDLS and CDR2 is YYNGEE in the germline V gene. CDR3 length equals 18 residues.

The V gene is TRBV27, the J gene TRBJ1-2, with 7 bases aligning to TRBD1. Unmatched junction bases numbered 8, after V lost 6 bases and J lost 4 bases. The length of the CDR3 is 14 residues. Looked up from germline, CDR1 is MNHEY and CDR2 is SMNVEV (reference sequence). The CDR3 sequence is CASRPSTGLYGYTF. In nucleotides, the CDR3 is TGTGCCAGCAGACCCTCGACAGGGCTCTATGGCTACACCTTC.